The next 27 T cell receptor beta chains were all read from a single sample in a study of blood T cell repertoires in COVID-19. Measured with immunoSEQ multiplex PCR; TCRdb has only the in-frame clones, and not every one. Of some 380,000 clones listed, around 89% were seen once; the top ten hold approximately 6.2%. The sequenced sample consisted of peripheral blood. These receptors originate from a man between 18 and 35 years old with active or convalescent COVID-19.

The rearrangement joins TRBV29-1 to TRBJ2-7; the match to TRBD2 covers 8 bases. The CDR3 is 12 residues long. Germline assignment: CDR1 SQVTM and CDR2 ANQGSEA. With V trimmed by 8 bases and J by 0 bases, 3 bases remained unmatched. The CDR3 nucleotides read TGCAGCACTAGCGGAAACTCCTACGAGCAGTACTTC. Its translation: CSTSGNSYEQYF.

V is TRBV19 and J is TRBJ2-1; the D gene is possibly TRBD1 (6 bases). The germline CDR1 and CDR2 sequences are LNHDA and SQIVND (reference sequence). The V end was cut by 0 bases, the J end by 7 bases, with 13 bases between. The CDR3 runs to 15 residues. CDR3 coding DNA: TGTGCCAGTAGTATAGACAGGGGCAATACAAATGAGCAGTTCTTC. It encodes CASSIDRGNTNEQFF.

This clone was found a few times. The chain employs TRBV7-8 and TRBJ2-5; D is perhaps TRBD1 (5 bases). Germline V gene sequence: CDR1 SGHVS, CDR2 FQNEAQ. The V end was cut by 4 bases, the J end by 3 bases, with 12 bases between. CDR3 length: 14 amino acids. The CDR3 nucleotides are TGTGCCAGCAGCTCGGACACCCTGGAAGAGACCCAGTACTTC. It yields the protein CASSSDTLEETQYF.

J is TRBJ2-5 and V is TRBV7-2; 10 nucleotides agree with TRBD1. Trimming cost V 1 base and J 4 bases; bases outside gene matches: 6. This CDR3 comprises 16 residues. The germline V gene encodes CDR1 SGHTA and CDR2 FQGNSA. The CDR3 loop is CASSLGDRGMSETQYF. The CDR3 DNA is TGTGCCAGCAGCTTAGGGGACAGGGGTATGTCAGAGACCCAGTACTTC. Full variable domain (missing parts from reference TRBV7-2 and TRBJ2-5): GAGVSQSPSNKVTEKGKDVELRCDPISGHTALYWYRQSLGQGLEFLIYFQGNSAPDKSGLPSDRFSAERTGGSVSTLTIQRTQQEDSAVYLCASSLGDRGMSETQYFGPGTRLLVL.

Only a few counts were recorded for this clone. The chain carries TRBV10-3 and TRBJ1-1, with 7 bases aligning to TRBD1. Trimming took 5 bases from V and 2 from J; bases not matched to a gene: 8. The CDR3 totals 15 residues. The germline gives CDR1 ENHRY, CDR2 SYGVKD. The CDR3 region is CAISFGQGGNTEAFF. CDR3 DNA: TGTGCCATCAGTTTTGGCCAGGGGGGAAACACTGAAGCTTTCTTT.

Here the CDR3 reads CASSLAGVTEAFF. The CDR3 DNA reads TGTGCCAGCAGCTTAGCCGGGGTGACTGAAGCTTTCTTT. The J gene is TRBJ1-1, the V gene TRBV7-2, with D unclear. Deletions cut 0 bases from V and 5 bases from J, with 7 bases between. Germline V gene lookup returns CDR1 SGHTA and CDR2 FQGNSA. The CDR3 has 13 residues.

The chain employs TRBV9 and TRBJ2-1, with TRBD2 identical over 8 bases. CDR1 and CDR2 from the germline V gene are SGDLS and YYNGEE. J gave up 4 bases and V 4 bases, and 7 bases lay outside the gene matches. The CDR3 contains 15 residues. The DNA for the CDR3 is TGTGCCAGCAGCCCCAGCGGGAGTCTATACAATGAGCAGTTCTTC. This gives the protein CASSPSGSLYNEQFF.

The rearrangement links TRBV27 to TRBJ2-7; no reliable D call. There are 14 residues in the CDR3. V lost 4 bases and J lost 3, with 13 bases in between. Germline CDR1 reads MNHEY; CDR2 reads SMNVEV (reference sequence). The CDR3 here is CASSSRISGYEQYF. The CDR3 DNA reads TGTGCCAGCAGTTCAAGAATCAGTGGCTACGAGCAGTACTTC.

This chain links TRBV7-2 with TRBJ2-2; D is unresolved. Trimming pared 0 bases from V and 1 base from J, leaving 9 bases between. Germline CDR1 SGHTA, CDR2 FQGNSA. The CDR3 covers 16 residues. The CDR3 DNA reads TGTGCCAGCAGCTTAGCGCTAGGCAGGAACACCGGGGAGCTGTTTTTT. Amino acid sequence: CASSLALGRNTGELFF.

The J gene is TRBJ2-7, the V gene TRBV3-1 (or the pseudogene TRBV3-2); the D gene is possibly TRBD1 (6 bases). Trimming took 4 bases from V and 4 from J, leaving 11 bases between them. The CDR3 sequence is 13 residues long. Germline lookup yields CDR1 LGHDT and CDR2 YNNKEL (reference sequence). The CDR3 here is CASSLGTTYEQYF. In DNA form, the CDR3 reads TGTGCCAGCAGCCTAGGGACAACGTACGAGCAGTACTTC.

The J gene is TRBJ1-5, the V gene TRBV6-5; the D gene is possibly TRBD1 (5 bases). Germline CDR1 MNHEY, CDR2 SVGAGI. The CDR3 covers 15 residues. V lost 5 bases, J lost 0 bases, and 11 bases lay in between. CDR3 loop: CASSRTRFSNQPQHF. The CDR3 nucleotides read TGTGCCAGCAGTAGGACACGCTTTAGCAATCAGCCCCAGCATTTT.

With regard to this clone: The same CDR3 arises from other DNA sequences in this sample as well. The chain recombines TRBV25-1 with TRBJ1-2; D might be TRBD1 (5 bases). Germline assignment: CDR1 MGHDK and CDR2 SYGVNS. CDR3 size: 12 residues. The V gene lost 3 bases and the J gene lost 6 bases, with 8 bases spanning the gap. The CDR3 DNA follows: TGTGCCAGCAGTGACCAGGGCGATGGCTACACCTTC. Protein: CASSDQGDGYTF.

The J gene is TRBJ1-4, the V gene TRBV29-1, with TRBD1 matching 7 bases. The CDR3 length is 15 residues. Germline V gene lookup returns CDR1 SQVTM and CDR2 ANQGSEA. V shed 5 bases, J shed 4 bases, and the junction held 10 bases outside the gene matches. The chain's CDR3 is CSVSTQGQINEKLFF. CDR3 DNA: TGCAGCGTTTCCACACAGGGGCAAATTAATGAAAAACTGTTTTTT. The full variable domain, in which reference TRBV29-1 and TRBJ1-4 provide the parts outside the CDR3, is SAVISQKPSRDICQRGTSLTIQCQVDSQVTMMFWYRQQPGQSLTLIATANQGSEATYESGFVIDKFPISRPNLTFSTLTVSNMSPEDSSIYLCSVSTQGQINEKLFFGSGTQLSVL.

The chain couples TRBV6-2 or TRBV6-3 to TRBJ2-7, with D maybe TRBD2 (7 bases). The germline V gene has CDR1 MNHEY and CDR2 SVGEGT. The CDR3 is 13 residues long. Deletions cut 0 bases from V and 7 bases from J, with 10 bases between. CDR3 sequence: CASSYSGGAEQYF. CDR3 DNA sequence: TGTGCCAGCAGTTACTCTGGGGGGGCGGAGCAGTACTTC.

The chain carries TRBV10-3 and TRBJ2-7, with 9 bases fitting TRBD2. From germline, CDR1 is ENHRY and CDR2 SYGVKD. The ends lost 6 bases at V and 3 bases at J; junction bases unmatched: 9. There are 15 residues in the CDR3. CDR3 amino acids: CAISAPGLAVYEQYF. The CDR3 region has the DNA TGTGCCATCAGCGCACCGGGACTAGCAGTCTACGAGCAGTACTTC.

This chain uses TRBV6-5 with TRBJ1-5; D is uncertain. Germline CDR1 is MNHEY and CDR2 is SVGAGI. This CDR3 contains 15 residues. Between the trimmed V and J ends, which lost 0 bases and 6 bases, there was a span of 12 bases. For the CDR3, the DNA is TGTGCCAGCAGTTACTCGAACGGGGTAGGTCAGCCCCAGCATTTT. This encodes CASSYSNGVGQPQHF.

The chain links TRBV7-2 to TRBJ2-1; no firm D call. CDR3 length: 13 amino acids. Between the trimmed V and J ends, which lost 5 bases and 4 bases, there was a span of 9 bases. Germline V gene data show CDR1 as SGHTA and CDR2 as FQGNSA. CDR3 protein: CASSRDKYNEQFF. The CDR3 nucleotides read TGTGCCAGCAGCCGTGACAAATACAATGAGCAGTTCTTC.

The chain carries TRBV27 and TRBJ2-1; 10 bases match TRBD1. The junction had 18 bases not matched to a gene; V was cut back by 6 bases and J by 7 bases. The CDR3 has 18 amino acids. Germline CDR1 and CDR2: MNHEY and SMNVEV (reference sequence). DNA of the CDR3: TGTGCCAGCAGCGACAGGGGGCAGGTAGCGACCCCCATAAATGAGCAGTTCTTC. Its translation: CASSDRGQVATPINEQFF.

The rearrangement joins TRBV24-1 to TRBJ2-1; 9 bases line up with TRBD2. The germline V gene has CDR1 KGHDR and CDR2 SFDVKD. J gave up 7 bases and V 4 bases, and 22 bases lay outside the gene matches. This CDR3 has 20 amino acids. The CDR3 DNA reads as TGTGCCACCAGTGAGAACAGGGGTTTCAGCGGGAGGTCTCCGGGAAATGAGCAGTTCTTC. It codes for CATSENRGFSGRSPGNEQFF.

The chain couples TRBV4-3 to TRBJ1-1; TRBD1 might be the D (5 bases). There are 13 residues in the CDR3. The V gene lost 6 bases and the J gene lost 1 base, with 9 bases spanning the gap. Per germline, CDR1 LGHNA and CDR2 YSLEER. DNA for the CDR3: TGCGCCAGCAGAAGTCAGGGGAACACTGAAGCTTTCTTT. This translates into CASRSQGNTEAFF.

CDR3 DNA: TGTGCCAGCAGCCAATCGGGGACAAGGGGCAATCAGCCCCAGCATTTT. It is translated as CASSQSGTRGNQPQHF. The chain links TRBV16 to TRBJ1-5; D possibly corresponds to TRBD1 (6 bases). The CDR3 has 16 residues. Germline V gives CDR1 KGHSY, CDR2 FQNENV. V lost 0 bases and J lost 2, with 11 bases in between.

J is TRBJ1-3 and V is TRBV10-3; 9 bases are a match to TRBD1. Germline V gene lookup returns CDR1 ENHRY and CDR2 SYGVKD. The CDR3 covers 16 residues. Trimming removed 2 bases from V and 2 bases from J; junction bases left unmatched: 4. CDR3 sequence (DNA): TGTGCCATCAGTGAGACGGACAGGGGAGCTGGAAACACCATATATTTT. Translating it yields CAISETDRGAGNTIYF.

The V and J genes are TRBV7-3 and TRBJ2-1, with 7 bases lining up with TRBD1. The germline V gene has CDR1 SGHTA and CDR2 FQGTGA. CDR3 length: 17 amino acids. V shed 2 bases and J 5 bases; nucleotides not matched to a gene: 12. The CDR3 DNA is TGTGCCAGCAGCTTAGTCGGTAGAGGGGGCATTAACAATGAGCAGTTCTTC. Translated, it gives CASSLVGRGGINNEQFF.

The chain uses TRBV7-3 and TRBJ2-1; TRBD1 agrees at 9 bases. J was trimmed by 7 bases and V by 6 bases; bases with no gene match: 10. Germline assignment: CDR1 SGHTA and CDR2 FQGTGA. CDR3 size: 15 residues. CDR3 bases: TGTGCCAGCAGTTTGGGACAGGGTTTGGGGAATGAGCAGTTCTTC. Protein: CASSLGQGLGNEQFF.

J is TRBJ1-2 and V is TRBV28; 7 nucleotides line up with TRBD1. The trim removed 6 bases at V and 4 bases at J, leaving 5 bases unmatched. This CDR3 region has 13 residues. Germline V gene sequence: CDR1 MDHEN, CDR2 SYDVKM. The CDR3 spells CASSRTGAYGYTF. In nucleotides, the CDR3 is TGTGCCAGCAGCCGTACAGGGGCCTATGGCTACACCTTC.

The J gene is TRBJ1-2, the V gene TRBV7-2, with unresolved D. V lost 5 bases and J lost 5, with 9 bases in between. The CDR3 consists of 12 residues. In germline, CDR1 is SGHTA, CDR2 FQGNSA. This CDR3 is CASSQTGYGYTF. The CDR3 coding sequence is TGTGCCAGCAGCCAGACTGGGTATGGCTACACCTTC.

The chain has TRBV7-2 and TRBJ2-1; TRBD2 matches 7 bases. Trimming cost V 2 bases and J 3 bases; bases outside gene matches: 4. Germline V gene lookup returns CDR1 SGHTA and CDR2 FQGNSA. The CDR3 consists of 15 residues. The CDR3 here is CASSLSGGIYNEQFF. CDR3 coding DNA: TGTGCCAGCAGCTTATCGGGGGGAATCTACAATGAGCAGTTCTTC.